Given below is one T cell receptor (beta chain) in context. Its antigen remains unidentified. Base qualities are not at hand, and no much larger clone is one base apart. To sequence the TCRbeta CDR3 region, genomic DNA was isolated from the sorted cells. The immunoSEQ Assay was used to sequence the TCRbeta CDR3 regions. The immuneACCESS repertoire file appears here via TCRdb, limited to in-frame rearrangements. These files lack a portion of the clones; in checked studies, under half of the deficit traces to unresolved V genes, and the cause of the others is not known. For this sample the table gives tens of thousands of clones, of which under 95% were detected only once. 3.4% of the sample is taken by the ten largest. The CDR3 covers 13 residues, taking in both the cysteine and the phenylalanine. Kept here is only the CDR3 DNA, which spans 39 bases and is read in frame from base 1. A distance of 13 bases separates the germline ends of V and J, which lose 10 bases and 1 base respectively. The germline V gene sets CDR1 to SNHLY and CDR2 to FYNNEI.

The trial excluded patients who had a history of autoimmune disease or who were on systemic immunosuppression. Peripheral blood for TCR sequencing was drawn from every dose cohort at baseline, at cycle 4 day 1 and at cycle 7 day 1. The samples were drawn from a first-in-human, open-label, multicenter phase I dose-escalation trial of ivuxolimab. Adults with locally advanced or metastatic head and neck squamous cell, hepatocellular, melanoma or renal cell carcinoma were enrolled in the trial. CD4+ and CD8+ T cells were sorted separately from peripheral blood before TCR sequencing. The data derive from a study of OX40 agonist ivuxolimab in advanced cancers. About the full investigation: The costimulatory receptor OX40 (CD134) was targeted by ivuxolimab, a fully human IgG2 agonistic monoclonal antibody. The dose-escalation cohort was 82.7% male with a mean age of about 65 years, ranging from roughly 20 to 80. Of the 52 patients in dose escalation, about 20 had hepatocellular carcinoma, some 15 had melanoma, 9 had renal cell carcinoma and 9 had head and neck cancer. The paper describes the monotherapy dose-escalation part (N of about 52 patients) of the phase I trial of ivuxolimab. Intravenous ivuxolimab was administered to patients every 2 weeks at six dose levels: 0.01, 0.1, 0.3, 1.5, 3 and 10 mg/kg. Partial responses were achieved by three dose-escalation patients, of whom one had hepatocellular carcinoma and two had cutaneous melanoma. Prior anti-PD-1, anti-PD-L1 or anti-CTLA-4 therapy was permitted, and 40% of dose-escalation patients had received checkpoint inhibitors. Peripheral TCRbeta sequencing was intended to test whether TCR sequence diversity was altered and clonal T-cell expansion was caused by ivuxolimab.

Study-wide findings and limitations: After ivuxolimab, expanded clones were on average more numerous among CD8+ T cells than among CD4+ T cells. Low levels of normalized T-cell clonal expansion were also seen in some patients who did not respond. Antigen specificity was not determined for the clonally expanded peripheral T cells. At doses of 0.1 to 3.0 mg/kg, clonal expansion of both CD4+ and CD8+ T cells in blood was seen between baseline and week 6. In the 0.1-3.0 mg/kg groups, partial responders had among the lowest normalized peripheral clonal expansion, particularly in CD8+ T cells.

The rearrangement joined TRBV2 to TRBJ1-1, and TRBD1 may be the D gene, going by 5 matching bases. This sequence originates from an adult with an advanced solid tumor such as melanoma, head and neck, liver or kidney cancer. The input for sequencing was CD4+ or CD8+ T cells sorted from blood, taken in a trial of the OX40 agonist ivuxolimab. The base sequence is TGTGCCAACCCGGGACGGGGGAACACTGAAGCTTTCTTT. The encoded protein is CANPGRGNTEAFF.